The following is a T cell receptor (beta chain) sequence with its context. Its antigen is unknown. TCRdb reanalysed the reads using MiXCR and keeps one entry per CDR3 protein. The profile shows about 830,000 distinct CDR3 sequences, less than 35% of them singletons. The data belong to a study of T cell repertoires in cytomegalovirus infection. The overall study: Recently described HLA-C-restricted plus well-studied HLA-B-restricted CMV epitopes were used. Shared public TCR beta signatures pointed to both CMV infection and a matching HLA type. Study outcomes and limitations: Cumulative frequency (of public TCR beta family members) identified carriers of CMV plus the relevant HLA. Dominating the ex vivo response were TCR beta clonotypes that were CMV-specific and HLA-C-restricted.

The V end was cut by 6 bases, the J end by 8 bases, with 19 bases between. Germline V gene data show CDR1 as DFQATT and CDR2 as SNEGSKA (reference sequence). The CDR3 covers 13 residues. The receptor comes from a human donor in good health (CMV status not recorded). Some clones in this sample may be carry-over from other donors' samples. The V gene is TRBV20-1, the J gene TRBJ1-2; D ambiguous. This specimen was cultured CD8+ T cells from PBMCs, taken from culture after CMV antigen stimulation. CDR3 sequence (DNA): TGCAGTGCCCCTAGGACCCTAAATCGGGGCTACACCTTC. This codes for CSAPRTLNRGYTF.